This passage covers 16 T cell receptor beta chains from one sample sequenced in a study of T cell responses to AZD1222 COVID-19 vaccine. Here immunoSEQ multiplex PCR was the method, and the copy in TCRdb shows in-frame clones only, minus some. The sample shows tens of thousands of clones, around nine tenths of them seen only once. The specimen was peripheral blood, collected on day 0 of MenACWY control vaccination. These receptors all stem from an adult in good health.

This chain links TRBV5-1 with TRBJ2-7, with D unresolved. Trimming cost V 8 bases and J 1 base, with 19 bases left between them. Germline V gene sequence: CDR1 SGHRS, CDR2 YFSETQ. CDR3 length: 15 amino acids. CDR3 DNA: TGCGCCAGTAGAGCTCAGGAATCTTCGTCCTACGAGCAGTACTTC. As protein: CASRAQESSSYEQYF. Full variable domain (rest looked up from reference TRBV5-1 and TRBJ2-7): KAGVTQTPRYLIKTRGQQVTLSCSPISGHRSVSWYQQTPGQGLQFLFEYFSETQRNKGNFPGRFSGRQFSNSRSEMNVSTLELGDSALYLCASRAQESSSYEQYFGPGTRLTVT.

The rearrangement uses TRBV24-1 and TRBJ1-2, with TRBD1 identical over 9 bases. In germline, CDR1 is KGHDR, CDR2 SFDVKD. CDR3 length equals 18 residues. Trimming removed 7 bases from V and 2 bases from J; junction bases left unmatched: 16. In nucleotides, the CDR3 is TGTGCCACCAGCCCTCCGGAGGGACAGGGAGAGGGAAACTATGGCTACACCTTC. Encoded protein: CATSPPEGQGEGNYGYTF.

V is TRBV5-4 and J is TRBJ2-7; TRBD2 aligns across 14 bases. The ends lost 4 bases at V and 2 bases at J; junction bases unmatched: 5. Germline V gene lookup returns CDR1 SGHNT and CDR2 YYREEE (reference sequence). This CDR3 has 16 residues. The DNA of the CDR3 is TGTGCCAGCAGCCCCGGACTAGCGGGGGGAACCTACGAGCAGTACTTC. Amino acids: CASSPGLAGGTYEQYF.

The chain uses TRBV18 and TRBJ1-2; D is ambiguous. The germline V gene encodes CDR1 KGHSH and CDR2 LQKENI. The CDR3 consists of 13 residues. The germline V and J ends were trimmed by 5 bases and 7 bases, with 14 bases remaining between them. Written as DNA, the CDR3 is TGTGCCAGCTCAACGGACCTTATCGGTGGCTACACCTTC. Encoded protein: CASSTDLIGGYTF. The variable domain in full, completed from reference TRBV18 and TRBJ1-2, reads NAGVMQNPRHLVRRRGQEARLRCSPMKGHSHVYWYRQLPEEGLKFMVYLQKENIIDESGMPKERFSAEFPKEGPSILRIQQVVRGDSAAYFCASSTDLIGGYTFGSGTRLTVV.

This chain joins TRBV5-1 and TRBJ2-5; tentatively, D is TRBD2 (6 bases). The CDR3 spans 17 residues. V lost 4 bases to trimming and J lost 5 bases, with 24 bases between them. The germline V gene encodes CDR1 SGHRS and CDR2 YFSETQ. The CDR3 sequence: CASSTLPPGLGTETQYF. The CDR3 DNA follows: TGCGCCAGCAGCACCCTACCTCCGGGACTGGGAACTGAGACCCAGTACTTC.

CDR3 sequence (DNA): TGTGCCAGCAGTTCGGGACAGGGCATCTATGGCTACACCTTC. Protein sequence: CASSSGQGIYGYTF. The chain recombines TRBV28 with TRBJ1-2; TRBD1 agrees at 9 bases. J lost 4 bases, V lost 4 bases, and 4 bases had no gene match. Germline assignment: CDR1 MDHEN and CDR2 SYDVKM. CDR3 length equals 14 residues.

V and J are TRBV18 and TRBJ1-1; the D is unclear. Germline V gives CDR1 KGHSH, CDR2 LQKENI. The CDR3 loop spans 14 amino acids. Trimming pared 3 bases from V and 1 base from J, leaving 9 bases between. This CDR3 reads CASSPGFGNTEAFF. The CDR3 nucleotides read TGTGCCAGCTCACCCGGGTTTGGGAACACTGAAGCTTTCTTT.

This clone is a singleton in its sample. The CDR3 here is CASSISGGDNEQFF. The CDR3 coding sequence is TGTGCCAGCAGTATTAGCGGGGGGGACAATGAGCAGTTCTTC. V usage is TRBV6-5 and J usage is TRBJ2-1; 11 bases are a match to TRBD2. CDR1 is MNHEY and CDR2 is SVGAGI in the germline V gene. The V and J ends lost 5 bases and 5 bases, in that order; junction bases with no gene match: 2. The CDR3 runs to 14 residues.

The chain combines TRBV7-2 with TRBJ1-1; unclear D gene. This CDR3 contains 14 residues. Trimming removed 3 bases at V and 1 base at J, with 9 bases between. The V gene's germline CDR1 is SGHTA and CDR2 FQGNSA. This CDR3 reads CASSFISGNTEAFF. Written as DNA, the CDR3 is TGTGCCAGCAGCTTCATATCAGGGAACACTGAAGCTTTCTTT.

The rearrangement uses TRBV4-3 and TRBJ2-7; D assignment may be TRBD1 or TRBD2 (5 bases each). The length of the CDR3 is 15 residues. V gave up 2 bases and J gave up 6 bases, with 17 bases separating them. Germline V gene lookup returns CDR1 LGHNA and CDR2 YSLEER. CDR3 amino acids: CASSQSSRGVAEQYF. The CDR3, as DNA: TGCGCCAGCAGCCAAAGTTCGAGGGGAGTGGCCGAGCAGTACTTC.

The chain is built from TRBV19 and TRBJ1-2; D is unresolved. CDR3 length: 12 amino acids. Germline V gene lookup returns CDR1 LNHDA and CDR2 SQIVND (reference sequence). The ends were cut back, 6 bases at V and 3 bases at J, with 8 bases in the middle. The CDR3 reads CASSRPDYGYTF. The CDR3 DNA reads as TGTGCCAGTAGCCGCCCCGACTATGGCTACACCTTC.

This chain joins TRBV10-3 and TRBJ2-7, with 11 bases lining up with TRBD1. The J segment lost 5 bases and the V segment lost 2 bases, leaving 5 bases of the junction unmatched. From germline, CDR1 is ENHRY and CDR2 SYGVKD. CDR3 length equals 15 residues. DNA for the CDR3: TGTGCCATCAGTGAGCCCGGACAGGGGGCCGACGAGCAGTACTTC. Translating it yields CAISEPGQGADEQYF.

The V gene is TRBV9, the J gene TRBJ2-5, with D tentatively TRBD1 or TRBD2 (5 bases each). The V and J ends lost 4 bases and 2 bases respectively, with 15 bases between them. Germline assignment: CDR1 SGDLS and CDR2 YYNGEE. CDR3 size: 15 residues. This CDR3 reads CASSSRGRNQETQYF. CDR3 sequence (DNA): TGTGCCAGCAGCTCCCGGGGCCGGAATCAAGAGACCCAGTACTTC. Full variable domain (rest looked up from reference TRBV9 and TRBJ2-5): DSGVTQTPKHLITATGQRVTLRCSPRSGDLSVYWYQQSLDQGLQFLIQYYNGEERAKGNILERFSAQQFPDLHSELNLSSLELGDSALYFCASSSRGRNQETQYFGPGTRLLVL.

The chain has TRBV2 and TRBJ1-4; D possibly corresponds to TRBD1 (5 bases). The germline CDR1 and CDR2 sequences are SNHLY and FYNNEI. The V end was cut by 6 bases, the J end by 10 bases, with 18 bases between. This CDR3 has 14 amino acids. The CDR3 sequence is CASSVDGGKGKLFF. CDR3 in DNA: TGTGCCAGCAGCGTAGACGGGGGGAAAGGAAAACTGTTTTTT.

CDR3 sequence (DNA): TGTGCCATCAGCCCCGGGACAGCCTACGAGCAGTACTTC. Its protein is CAISPGTAYEQYF. V usage is TRBV10-3 and J usage is TRBJ2-7; 7 bases fit TRBD1. Germline values: CDR1 ENHRY, CDR2 SYGVKD. The CDR3 is made up of 13 amino acids. The V segment lost 6 bases and the J segment 2 bases; nucleotides outside the gene matches: 4.

The DNA for the CDR3 is TGTGCCAGCAGCCCCCAGGGAGTGAATGAAAAACTGTTTTTT. It translates to CASSPQGVNEKLFF. V is TRBV7-7 and J is TRBJ1-4; possibly TRBD1 for D (5 bases). Per the germline V gene, CDR1 is SSHAT and CDR2 is FNYEAQ (reference sequence). V lost 5 bases and J 5 bases, leaving 12 bases between the germline ends. The length of the CDR3 is 14 residues. Supplemented by reference TRBV7-7 and TRBJ1-4, the full variable domain reads GAGVSQSPRYKVTKRGQDVTLRCDPISSHATLYWYQQALGQGPEFLTYFNYEAQPDKSGLPSDRFSAERPEGSISTLTIQRTEQRDSAMYRCASSPQGVNEKLFFGSGTQLSVL.